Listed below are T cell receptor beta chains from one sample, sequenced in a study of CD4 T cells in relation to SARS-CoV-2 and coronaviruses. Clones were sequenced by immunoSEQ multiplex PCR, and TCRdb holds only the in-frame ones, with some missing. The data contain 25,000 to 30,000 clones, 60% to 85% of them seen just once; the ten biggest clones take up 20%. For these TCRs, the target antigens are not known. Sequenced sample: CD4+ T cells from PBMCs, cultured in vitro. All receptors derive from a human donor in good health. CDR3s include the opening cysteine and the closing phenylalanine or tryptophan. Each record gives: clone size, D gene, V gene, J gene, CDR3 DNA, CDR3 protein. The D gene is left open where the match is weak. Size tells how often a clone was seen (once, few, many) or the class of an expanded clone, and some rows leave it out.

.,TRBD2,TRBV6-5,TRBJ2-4,TGTGCCAGCAGGCTAGCGGACAAAAACATTCAGTACTTC,CASRLADKNIQYF
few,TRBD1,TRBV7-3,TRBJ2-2,TGTGCCAGCAGCTTGGACAGGGGTACCGGGGAGCTGTTTTTT,CASSLDRGTGELFF
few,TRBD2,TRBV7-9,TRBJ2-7,TGTGCCAGCAGCTTAGCGCTAGGGGAGGGATTGCGCGAGCAGTACTTC,CASSLALGEGLREQYF
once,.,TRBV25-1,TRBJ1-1,TGTGCCAGCTCTCGGGAATGGGGCACTGAAGCTTTCTTT,CASSREWGTEAFF
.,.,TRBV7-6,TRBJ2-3,TGTGCCAGCAGCCCTAGGGATACCCCCACAGATACGCAGTATTTT,CASSPRDTPTDTQYF
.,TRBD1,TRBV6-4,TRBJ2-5,TGTGCCAGCAGTTCAGTTGACAGGGGGGGGGAGACCCAGTACTTC,CASSSVDRGGETQYF
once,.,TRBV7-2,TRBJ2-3,TGTGCCAGCAGCTCCCAAACTATATCCGATACGCAGTATTTT,CASSSQTISDTQYF
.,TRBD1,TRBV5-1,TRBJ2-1,TGCGCCAGCAGCTGGGGACAGAGGATAGCTGGCAATAAGCAGTTCTTC,CASSWGQRIAGNKQFF
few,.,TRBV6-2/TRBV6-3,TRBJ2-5,TGTGCCAGCAGCCCCGTCGGGGAGACCCAGTACTTC,CASSPVGETQYF
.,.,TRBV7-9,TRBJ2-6,TGTGCCAGCAGCCCACAGTCGGGGGCCCCTGGGGCCAACGTCCTGACTTTC,CASSPQSGAPGANVLTF
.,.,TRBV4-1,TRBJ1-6,TGCGCCAGCAGCCAAGAAGGTACAGGGAGCTCCTATAATTCACCCCTCCACTTT,CASSQEGTGSSYNSPLHF
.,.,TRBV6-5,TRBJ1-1,TGTGCCAGCAGGCATGGTGGGCAGGAGAACACTGAAGCTTTCTTT,CASRHGGQENTEAFF
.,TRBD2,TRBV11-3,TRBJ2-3,TGTGCCAGCAGCTCGGGGACTAGCGGGGGGTCAGATACGCAGTATTTT,CASSSGTSGGSDTQYF
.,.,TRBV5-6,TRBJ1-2,TGTGCCAGCAAAATCGGGGGACGCGGCTACACCTTC,CASKIGGRGYTF
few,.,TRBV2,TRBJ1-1,TGTGCCAGCAGTGTTGGAAGTAGGGCTTTCTTT,CASSVGSRAFF
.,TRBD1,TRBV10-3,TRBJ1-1,TGTGCCATCAGTTCTGTGACAGGGGGCCACACTGAAGCTTTCTTT,CAISSVTGGHTEAFF
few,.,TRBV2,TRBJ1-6,TGTGCCTCATCGAGCAGGGCCGACTCGTCTGATTCACCCCTCCACTTT,CASSSRADSSDSPLHF
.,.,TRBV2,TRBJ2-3,TGTGCCAGCAGTAGGAGACTGAGTCTGGATACGCAGTATTTT,CASSRRLSLDTQYF
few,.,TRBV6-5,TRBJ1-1,TGTGCCAGCAGATCCCACTCGGGGGCGAAAGCTTTCTTT,CASRSHSGAKAFF
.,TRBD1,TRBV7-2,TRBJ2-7,TGTGCCAGCACCCTAGGGGCAGGGGGCTACGAGCAGTACTTC,CASTLGAGGYEQYF